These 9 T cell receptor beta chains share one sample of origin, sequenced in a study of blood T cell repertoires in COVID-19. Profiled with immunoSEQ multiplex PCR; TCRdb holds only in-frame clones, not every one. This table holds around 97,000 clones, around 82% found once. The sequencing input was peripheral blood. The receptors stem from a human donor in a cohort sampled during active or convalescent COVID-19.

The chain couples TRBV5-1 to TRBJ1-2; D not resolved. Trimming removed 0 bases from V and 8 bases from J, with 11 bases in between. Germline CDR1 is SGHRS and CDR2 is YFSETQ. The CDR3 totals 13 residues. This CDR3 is CASSLDGERGYTF. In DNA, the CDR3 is TGCGCCAGCAGCTTGGACGGGGAGAGGGGCTACACCTTC.

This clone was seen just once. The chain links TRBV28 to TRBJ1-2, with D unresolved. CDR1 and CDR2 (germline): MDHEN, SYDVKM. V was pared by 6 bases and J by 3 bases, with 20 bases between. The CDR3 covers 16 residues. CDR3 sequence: CASRPTPRERYYGYTF. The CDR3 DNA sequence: TGTGCCAGCAGACCCACCCCCCGGGAGCGCTACTATGGCTACACCTTC.

CDR3 nucleotide sequence: TGTGCCAGCAGCCATCCCCGGGACAATCAAGAGACCCAGTACTTC. Translation gives CASSHPRDNQETQYF. The V and J genes are TRBV3-1 (or the pseudogene TRBV3-2) and TRBJ2-5; TRBD1 might be the D (6 bases). Trimming removed 3 bases at V and 2 bases at J, with 13 bases between. In germline, CDR1 is LGHDT, CDR2 YNNKEL (reference sequence). This CDR3 has 15 amino acids.

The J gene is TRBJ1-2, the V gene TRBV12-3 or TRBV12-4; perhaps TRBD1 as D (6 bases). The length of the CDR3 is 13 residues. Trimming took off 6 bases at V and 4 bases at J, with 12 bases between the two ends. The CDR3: CASRVTGAYGYTF. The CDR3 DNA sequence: TGTGCCAGCAGGGTGACAGGCGCCTATGGCTACACCTTC.

The CDR3 sequence: CASSPLGGAVETQYF. CDR3 nucleotide sequence: TGTGCCAGCAGCCCTCTCGGGGGGGCGGTAGAGACCCAGTACTTC. The genes are TRBV9 and TRBJ2-5; TRBD2 matches at 8 bases. Trimming removed 4 bases from V and 4 bases from J; junction bases left unmatched: 9. The CDR3 loop spans 15 amino acids. Germline lookup yields CDR1 SGDLS and CDR2 YYNGEE.

The CDR3 DNA reads TGTGCCAGCAGCCGAGGGGGCGGGGAGCTGTTTTTT. It codes for CASSRGGGELFF. The chain links TRBV6-5 to TRBJ2-2; D may be TRBD1 (6 bases). This CDR3 is built from 12 residues. V dropped 6 bases and J dropped 7 bases, with 9 bases sitting between them. Germline CDR1 reads MNHEY; CDR2 reads SVGAGI.

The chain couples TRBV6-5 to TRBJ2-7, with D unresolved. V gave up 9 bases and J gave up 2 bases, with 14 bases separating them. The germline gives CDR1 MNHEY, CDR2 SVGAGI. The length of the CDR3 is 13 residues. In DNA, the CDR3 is TGTGCCAGTAAGACAACCGGAACCTACGAGCAGTACTTC. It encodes CASKTTGTYEQYF.

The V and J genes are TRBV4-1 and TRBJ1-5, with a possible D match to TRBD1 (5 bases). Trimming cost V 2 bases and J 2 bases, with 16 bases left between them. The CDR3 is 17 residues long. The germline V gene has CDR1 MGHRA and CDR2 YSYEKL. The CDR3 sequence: CASSQRGGGSGNQPQHF. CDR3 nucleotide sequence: TGCGCCAGCAGCCAACGTGGGGGAGGTTCGGGCAATCAGCCCCAGCATTTT.

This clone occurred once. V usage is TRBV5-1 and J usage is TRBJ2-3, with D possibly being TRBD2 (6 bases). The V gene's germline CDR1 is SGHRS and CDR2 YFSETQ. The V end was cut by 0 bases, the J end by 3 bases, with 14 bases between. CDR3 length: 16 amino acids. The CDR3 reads CASSLVPGEGTDTQYF. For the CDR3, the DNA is TGCGCCAGCAGCTTGGTACCGGGGGAAGGAACAGATACGCAGTATTTT.